This entry lists 25 T cell receptor beta chains sequenced from one sample in a study of shared clonotypes between healthy human individuals. The table came from immunoSEQ multiplex PCR; TCRdb's copy has only in-frame clones and leaves some out. In the table there are around 2,000,000 clones, approximately 95% of which are singletons. CD8 cells regarded as naive lacked CD45RO, were positively chosen for CCR7, and omitted terminally differentiated effector memory CD45RA+ cells. Material for sequencing was naive CD8+ T cells sorted from blood. These TCRs come from a man in his late teens or twenties in good health.

The table lists this clone with a few counts. Distinct nucleotide sequences in the sample also encode this CDR3. This chain uses TRBV5-1 with TRBJ1-2, with no clear D. This CDR3 is 13 amino acids long. In germline, CDR1 is SGHRS, CDR2 YFSETQ. V lost 0 bases to trimming and J lost 3 bases, with 6 bases between them. CDR3 region: CASSLGDYYGYTF. The CDR3 DNA follows: TGCGCCAGCAGCTTGGGAGATTACTATGGCTACACCTTC. Complete variable domain (other parts from reference TRBV5-1 and TRBJ1-2): KAGVTQTPRYLIKTRGQQVTLSCSPISGHRSVSWYQQTPGQGLQFLFEYFSETQRNKGNFPGRFSGRQFSNSRSEMNVSTLELGDSALYLCASSLGDYYGYTFGSGTRLTVV.

The chain has TRBV10-2 and TRBJ2-2; D may be TRBD2 (6 bases). Germline CDR1 and CDR2: WSHSY and SAAADI. The CDR3 spans 14 residues. Trimming took off 8 bases at V and 5 bases at J, with 15 bases between the two ends. The CDR3 DNA reads TGCGCCAGCGTCCTCGGGAGTGGGACCGGGGAGCTGTTTTTT. This codes for CASVLGSGTGELFF.

This clone turned up a few times. This sequence joins TRBV9 and TRBJ1-3; D not certain. V gave up 4 bases and J gave up 0 bases, with 14 bases separating them. The CDR3 extends over 16 amino acids. The germline V gene has CDR1 SGDLS and CDR2 YYNGEE. In DNA, the CDR3 is TGTGCCAGCAGCAATAACCGGAATGACTCTGGAAACACCATATATTTT. This encodes CASSNNRNDSGNTIYF.

As DNA, the CDR3 is TGCGCCAGCAGCGTAACCTTAACAGCGAACACTGAAGCTTTCTTT. Amino acids: CASSVTLTANTEAFF. This rearrangement joins TRBV5-1 to TRBJ1-1; D unclear. This CDR3 spans 15 amino acids. Trimming cost V 4 bases and J 1 base, with 14 bases left between them. Germline lookup yields CDR1 SGHRS and CDR2 YFSETQ.

This chain links TRBV10-3 with TRBJ2-1; D remains ambiguous. Germline V gives CDR1 ENHRY, CDR2 SYGVKD. Trimming stripped 0 bases from V and 5 bases from J, with 11 bases between. The CDR3 runs 15 residues. CDR3 sequence reads: CAISESLGNDNEQFF. The CDR3 bases are TGTGCCATCAGTGAGTCGTTGGGGAACGACAATGAGCAGTTCTTC.

The J gene is TRBJ1-1, the V gene TRBV10-1; 8 nucleotides match TRBD1. V was pared by 6 bases and J by 11 bases, with 8 bases of the junction left unmatched. CDR1 WNHNN and CDR2 SYGVQD come from the germline V gene (reference sequence). The CDR3 contains 12 residues. The CDR3 region is CASSPTGAGAFF. The CDR3 nucleotides read TGCGCCAGCAGCCCGACAGGGGCAGGGGCTTTCTTT.

The chain recombines TRBV27 with TRBJ2-7, with a tentative D call TRBD1 (5 bases). Between the trimmed V and J ends, which lost 2 bases and 3 bases, there was a span of 11 bases. The CDR3 has 14 amino acids. Germline values: CDR1 MNHEY, CDR2 SMNVEV (reference sequence). CDR3 region: CASSLLDTLYEQYF. CDR3 coding DNA: TGTGCCAGCAGTTTACTGGACACCCTCTACGAGCAGTACTTC.

A word on this clone: Other DNA sequences from this sample encode an identical CDR3 as well. This sequence joins TRBV27 and TRBJ1-2; D is uncertain. V was clipped by 0 bases and J by 0 bases, with 5 bases between them. The germline V gene encodes CDR1 MNHEY and CDR2 SMNVEV (reference sequence). This CDR3 has 14 amino acids. The CDR3 loop is CASSLSASNYGYTF. In nucleotides, the CDR3 is TGTGCCAGCAGTTTATCAGCATCTAACTATGGCTACACCTTC.

The chain couples TRBV19 to TRBJ2-7; D gene ambiguous. Trimming stripped 3 bases from V and 3 bases from J, with 12 bases between. CDR3 length: 14 residues. Germline V gene data show CDR1 as LNHDA and CDR2 as SQIVND (reference sequence). CDR3 coding DNA: TGTGCCAGTAGTATTATGTTTGGGGTCTACGAGCAGTACTTC. The encoded protein is CASSIMFGVYEQYF.

As concerns this clone: Within the sample, other DNA sequences also encode this same CDR3. The chain is built from TRBV5-1 and TRBJ2-7; no firm D call. Germline assignment: CDR1 SGHRS and CDR2 YFSETQ. The CDR3 extends over 12 amino acids. The V end was cut by 1 base, the J end by 2 bases, with 4 bases between. The CDR3 nucleotides read TGCGCCAGCAGCTTGCCCCCCTACGAGCAGTACTTC. It is translated as CASSLPPYEQYF.

The chain joins TRBV7-8 to TRBJ2-3, with TRBD2 matching 7 bases. The V segment lost 9 bases and the J segment 8 bases; nucleotides outside the gene matches: 5. CDR3 length equals 11 residues. CDR1 is SGHVS and CDR2 is FQNEAQ in the germline V gene. The CDR3 coding sequence is TGTGCCAGTGGGGGGGAAGGTACGCAGTATTTT. The encoded protein is CASGGEGTQYF.

The chain uses TRBV10-3 and TRBJ2-5; 10 bases map to TRBD2. CDR3 length: 16 amino acids. V was pared by 5 bases and J by 1 base, with 7 bases of the junction left unmatched. Per the germline V gene, CDR1 is ENHRY and CDR2 is SYGVKD. CDR3 nucleotide sequence: TGTGCCATCAGTTCGACTAGACTAGCGGGCCAAGAGACCCAGTACTTC. This translates into CAISSTRLAGQETQYF.

About this clone itself: This sample also contains other DNA sequences that code for the same CDR3. This sequence joins TRBV6-5 and TRBJ2-7; D is unclear. Between the trimmed V and J ends, which lost 5 bases and 3 bases, there was a span of 11 bases. The CDR3 loop spans 13 amino acids. Looked up from germline, CDR1 is MNHEY and CDR2 is SVGAGI. CDR3 sequence reads: CASSPGVGYEQYF. CDR3 nucleotides: TGTGCCAGCAGTCCTGGAGTAGGCTACGAGCAGTACTTC.

The V call is TRBV14, the J call TRBJ1-4; TRBD1 agrees at 7 bases. After removal of 0 bases from V and 7 bases from J, the junction contained 14 bases not matched to a gene. Germline assignment: CDR1 SGHDN and CDR2 FVKESK. The CDR3 consists of 18 residues. CDR3 DNA: TGTGCCAGCAGCCAAGACGGGGTGTGGACAGGCGGCGGTGAAAAACTGTTTTTT. This gives the protein CASSQDGVWTGGGEKLFF.

This clone occurred once. The sample holds other DNA sequences that translate to the same CDR3. The V and J genes are TRBV7-6 and TRBJ1-1; D gene unclear. The CDR3 is 12 amino acids. Trimming took off 5 bases at V and 4 bases at J, with 8 bases between the two ends. The germline CDR1 and CDR2 sequences are SGHVS and FNYEAQ. The CDR3 coding sequence is TGTGCCAGCAGCCCGGGAGGCACTGAAGCTTTCTTT. Amino acid sequence: CASSPGGTEAFF.

Comments on this clone: The same CDR3 also results from other DNA sequences found in this sample. The chain links TRBV5-6 to TRBJ2-7; no clear D gene. V was pared by 0 bases and J by 0 bases, with 7 bases between. CDR1 is SGHDT and CDR2 is YYEEEE in the germline V gene. The CDR3 is made up of 14 amino acids. As DNA, the CDR3 is TGTGCCAGCAGCTTGGGGGGAAGCTCCTACGAGCAGTACTTC. Translating gives CASSLGGSSYEQYF.

V gene TRBV6-1 combines with J gene TRBJ1-1; D gene ambiguous. The CDR3 extends over 13 amino acids. Looked up from germline, CDR1 is MNHNS and CDR2 is SASEGT. V lost 1 base, J lost 6 bases, and 9 bases lay in between. The CDR3 reads CASSEVGWPEAFF. In nucleotides, the CDR3 is TGTGCCAGCAGTGAAGTAGGGTGGCCTGAAGCTTTCTTT.

A remark on this clone: The same CDR3 is also encoded by other DNA sequences in this sample. The V call is TRBV5-6, the J call TRBJ2-7; no reliable D call. The CDR3 runs to 12 residues. CDR1 is SGHDT and CDR2 is YYEEEE in the germline V gene. V lost 0 bases to trimming and J lost 6 bases, with 7 bases between them. CDR3 region: CASSLASSEQYF. The DNA for the CDR3 is TGTGCCAGCAGCTTGGCTAGTTCCGAGCAGTACTTC.

This chain links TRBV9 with TRBJ2-7, with 8 bases lining up with TRBD2. Germline V gene data show CDR1 as SGDLS and CDR2 as YYNGEE. The V gene end was trimmed by 4 bases and the J gene end by 6 bases; junction bases not matched to a gene: 6. The CDR3 has 13 residues. CDR3 sequence: CASSPGGLVEQYF. CDR3 sequence (DNA): TGTGCCAGCAGCCCGGGAGGGTTGGTCGAGCAGTACTTC.

The chain links TRBV7-7 to TRBJ2-1; 12 positions match TRBD2. CDR3 size: 15 residues. Germline V gene data show CDR1 as SSHAT and CDR2 as FNYEAQ (reference sequence). CDR3: CASGRLAGESNEQFF. CDR3 coding DNA: TGTGCTTCGGGGAGACTAGCGGGAGAGAGTAATGAGCAGTTCTTC. Complete variable domain (other parts from reference TRBV7-7 and TRBJ2-1): GAGVSQSPRYKVTKRGQDVTLRCDPISSHATLYWYQQALGQGPEFLTYFNYEAQPDKSGLPSDRFSAERPEGSISTLTIQRTEQRDSAMYRCASGRLAGESNEQFFGPGTRLTVL.

The gene calls are TRBV10-3 and TRBJ1-1; D remains unclear. Germline loops: CDR1 ENHRY, CDR2 SYGVKD. V shed 4 bases and J shed 7 bases, with 10 bases lying between them. The CDR3 has 12 amino acids. The CDR3 bases are TGTGCCATCAGTGGGGGATTCCTTGAAGCTTTCTTT. Translated, it gives CAISGGFLEAFF.

This clone was found once. The V and J genes are TRBV4-1 and TRBJ1-2; D is perhaps TRBD1 (6 bases). V was clipped by 1 base and J by 0 bases, with 9 bases between them. The CDR3 contains 15 residues. CDR1 and CDR2 from the germline V gene are MGHRA and YSYEKL. This chain's CDR3 is CASSQGGGPNYGYTF. CDR3 bases: TGCGCCAGCAGCCAAGGAGGGGGACCTAACTATGGCTACACCTTC.

The V call is TRBV9, the J call TRBJ1-1; D perhaps matches TRBD1 (6 bases). This CDR3 is built from 14 residues. Germline V gives CDR1 SGDLS, CDR2 YYNGEE. V was trimmed by 6 bases and J by 1 base, leaving 13 bases between them. The DNA for the CDR3 is TGTGCCAGCAACAGGGACCCCGGGAACACTGAAGCTTTCTTT. It translates to CASNRDPGNTEAFF.

The CDR3 sequence: CASSDPRGTYTGELFF. The CDR3 DNA sequence: TGCGCCAGCAGTGACCCGAGGGGGACCTACACCGGGGAGCTGTTTTTT. This sequence joins TRBV10-2 and TRBJ2-2; D might be TRBD1 (6 bases). The CDR3 spans 16 residues. In germline, CDR1 is WSHSY, CDR2 SAAADI. With 3 bases removed from V and 3 bases from J, the gap between germline ends came to 14 bases.

The rearrangement links TRBV27 to TRBJ2-1, with TRBD1 matching over 11 bases. The CDR3 runs 15 residues. In germline, CDR1 is MNHEY, CDR2 SMNVEV (reference sequence). V was clipped by 4 bases and J by 6 bases; unmatched bases: 5. CDR3 DNA sequence: TGTGCCAGCAGTTGGTTGGGACAGGGGGTCAATGAGCAGTTCTTC. Amino acids: CASSWLGQGVNEQFF.